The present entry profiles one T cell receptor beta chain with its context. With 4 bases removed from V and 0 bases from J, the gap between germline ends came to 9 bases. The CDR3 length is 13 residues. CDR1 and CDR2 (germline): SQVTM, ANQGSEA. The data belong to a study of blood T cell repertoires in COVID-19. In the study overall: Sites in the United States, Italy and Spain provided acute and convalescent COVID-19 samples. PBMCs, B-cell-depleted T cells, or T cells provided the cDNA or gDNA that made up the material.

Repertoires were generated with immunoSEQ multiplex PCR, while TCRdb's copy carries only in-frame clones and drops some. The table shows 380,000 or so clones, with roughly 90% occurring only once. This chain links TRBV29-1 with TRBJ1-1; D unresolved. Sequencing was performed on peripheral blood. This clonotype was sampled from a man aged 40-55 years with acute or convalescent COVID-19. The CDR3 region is CSVGRGMNTEAFF. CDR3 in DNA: TGCAGCGTTGGTCGGGGAATGAACACTGAAGCTTTCTTT.